A single sample is the source of the 26 T cell receptor beta chains below, sequenced in a study of shared clonotypes between healthy human individuals. The table came from immunoSEQ multiplex PCR; TCRdb's copy has only in-frame clones and leaves some out. Of about 1,500,000 clones in the sample, 95% to 97% were seen once. Sequencing was done on a sample of naive CD4+ T cells sorted from blood. This sample's subset: CD45RA+ positively selected. Receptor source: a man aged 25 to 40 in good health.

The chain couples TRBV5-4 to TRBJ1-1; no clear D gene. V lost 0 bases and J lost 1, with 10 bases in between. This CDR3 comprises 15 residues. Looked up from germline, CDR1 is SGHNT and CDR2 is YYREEE (reference sequence). CDR3: CASSLGFSQNTEAFF. CDR3 sequence (DNA): TGTGCCAGCAGCTTGGGTTTCAGCCAGAACACTGAAGCTTTCTTT.

This chain connects TRBV6-1 to TRBJ1-5; D not certain. V lost 3 bases to trimming and J lost 9 bases, with 9 bases between them. Germline loops: CDR1 MNHNS, CDR2 SASEGT. The CDR3 is made up of 12 amino acids. The CDR3 region is CASSEEWGPQHF. CDR3 in DNA: TGTGCCAGCAGTGAGGAATGGGGGCCCCAGCATTTT.

The rearrangement joins TRBV29-1 to TRBJ2-5; the D gene is possibly TRBD2 (6 bases). The V gene's germline CDR1 is SQVTM and CDR2 ANQGSEA. The germline V and J ends were trimmed by 1 base and 5 bases, with 11 bases remaining between them. The length of the CDR3 is 13 residues. CDR3 nucleotides: TGCAGCGTTGAAGGAACTGCGGGGGAGACCCAGTACTTC. As protein: CSVEGTAGETQYF.

V is TRBV18 and J is TRBJ2-2; no clear D gene. Germline CDR1 is KGHSH and CDR2 is LQKENI. Trimming pared 3 bases from V and 0 bases from J, leaving 17 bases between. This CDR3 is built from 18 residues. The chain's CDR3 is CASSPSPAIASNTGELFF. The CDR3 region has the DNA TGTGCCAGCTCACCTAGCCCAGCAATTGCTTCGAACACCGGGGAGCTGTTTTTT.

The chain links TRBV29-1 to TRBJ2-7; possibly TRBD2 for D (5 bases). The germline gives CDR1 SQVTM, CDR2 ANQGSEA. V lost 4 bases and J lost 0, with 10 bases in between. CDR3 length: 13 amino acids. In DNA, the CDR3 is TGCAGCGTTGGGGCTGAGGGCTCCTACGAGCAGTACTTC. Residues: CSVGAEGSYEQYF.

This chain links TRBV11-2 with TRBJ2-1; TRBD2 aligns across 14 bases. The CDR3 extends over 15 amino acids. Per the germline V gene, CDR1 is SGHAT and CDR2 is FQNNGV. After removal of 4 bases from V and 8 bases from J, the junction contained 4 bases not matched to a gene. CDR3 amino acids: CASSSTSGRADEQFF. CDR3 bases: TGTGCCAGCAGCTCGACTAGCGGGAGGGCCGATGAGCAGTTCTTC.

The chain recombines TRBV10-3 with TRBJ1-1; D perhaps matches TRBD1 (6 bases). This CDR3 has 14 amino acids. V lost 8 bases and J 8 bases, leaving 21 bases between the germline ends. Germline V gene data show CDR1 as ENHRY and CDR2 as SYGVKD. CDR3 sequence: CAIVFRTGKGEAFF. In DNA, the CDR3 is TGTGCCATCGTTTTTCGCACAGGGAAAGGAGAAGCTTTCTTT.

The chain couples TRBV7-6 to TRBJ2-5; 9 bases agree with TRBD2. Per the germline V gene, CDR1 is SGHVS and CDR2 is FNYEAQ. The CDR3 has 18 amino acids. V lost 3 bases and J lost 7; bases outside the gene matches: 18. The CDR3 spells CASSFSVAGVGVNGTQYF. The CDR3 DNA follows: TGTGCCAGCAGCTTTTCCGTAGCGGGAGTAGGTGTTAACGGGACCCAGTACTTC.

The J gene is TRBJ2-7, the V gene TRBV18, with D tentatively TRBD1 or TRBD2 (7 bases each). CDR1 is KGHSH, CDR2 LQKENI, per germline. Trimming left V 3 bases short and J 2 bases short, with 17 bases between. The CDR3 has 16 amino acids. DNA for the CDR3: TGTGCCAGCTCACCGAACCAACAGGGGAGGGCCTACGAGCAGTACTTC. Its translation is CASSPNQQGRAYEQYF.

For this clone: In the same sample, other DNA sequences code for this CDR3. The rearrangement links TRBV4-1 to TRBJ2-5, with TRBD2 matching over 13 bases. Trimming took 1 base from V and 5 from J; bases not matched to a gene: 4. This CDR3 region has 16 residues. Germline CDR1 and CDR2: MGHRA and YSYEKL. CDR3 loop: CASSQVGLAGLETQYF. As DNA, the CDR3 is TGCGCCAGCAGCCAAGTGGGACTAGCGGGATTGGAGACCCAGTACTTC.

The J gene is TRBJ2-3, the V gene TRBV7-3, with 7 positions matching TRBD2. Germline CDR1 is SGHTA and CDR2 is FQGTGA. V lost 3 bases to trimming and J lost 4 bases; unmatched junction nucleotides: 7. This CDR3 is built from 15 residues. The CDR3 sequence is CASSFRGGSPDTQYF. CDR3 bases: TGTGCCAGCAGCTTCCGGGGCGGGAGTCCAGATACGCAGTATTTT.

The rearrangement links TRBV15 to TRBJ2-7, with TRBD2 matching over 10 bases. The V segment lost 3 bases and the J segment 5 bases; nucleotides outside the gene matches: 13. CDR3 length equals 17 residues. Looked up from germline, CDR1 is LNHNV and CDR2 is YYDKDF (reference sequence). The CDR3 spells CATSSLRASGSPHEQYF. The CDR3 nucleotides are TGTGCCACCAGCAGCCTGAGGGCTAGCGGGAGCCCCCACGAGCAGTACTTC.

This rearrangement joins TRBV30 to TRBJ2-1; tentatively, D is TRBD2 (6 bases). Germline loops: CDR1 GTSNPN, CDR2 SVGIG (reference sequence). Trimming stripped 8 bases from V and 6 bases from J, with 23 bases between. This CDR3 spans 15 amino acids. CDR3 in DNA: TGTGCCATGGAGCGGCGGGATCGGCCCTCCAATGAGCAGTTCTTC. It is translated as CAMERRDRPSNEQFF.

This clone was seen once. The CDR3 bases are TGTGCCAGCTCGGCAGGGTTTGGAAACACCATATATTTT. Amino acid sequence: CASSAGFGNTIYF. J is TRBJ1-3 and V is TRBV28; possible D gene TRBD1, 5 bases. The V gene lost 8 bases and the J gene lost 3 bases, with 11 bases spanning the gap. The germline CDR1 and CDR2 sequences are MDHEN and SYDVKM. The CDR3 runs to 13 residues.

The CDR3 region is CASSMGTNTGELFF. The CDR3 DNA sequence: TGTGCCAGTAGTATGGGGACGAACACCGGGGAGCTGTTTTTT. This sequence joins TRBV19 and TRBJ2-2; D not resolved. This CDR3 comprises 14 residues. The germline V and J ends were trimmed by 3 bases and 0 bases, with 5 bases remaining between them. The germline V gene encodes CDR1 LNHDA and CDR2 SQIVND (reference sequence).

The V call is TRBV14, the J call TRBJ2-7, with D perhaps TRBD2 (7 bases). The V end was cut by 1 base, the J end by 4 bases, with 11 bases between. This CDR3 is built from 14 residues. In germline, CDR1 is SGHDN, CDR2 FVKESK. Here the CDR3 DNA reads TGTGCCAGCAGCCAAGTGGGGGGGCAGTACGAGCAGTACTTC. Amino acid sequence: CASSQVGGQYEQYF.

The gene calls are TRBV10-3 and TRBJ2-6; 7 positions agree with TRBD1. This CDR3 comprises 15 residues. V was pared by 11 bases and J by 1 base, with 8 bases of the junction left unmatched. Per the germline V gene, CDR1 is ENHRY and CDR2 is SYGVKD. The CDR3 protein is CASGTVGSGANVLTF. The CDR3 region has the DNA TGTGCCTCAGGGACAGTGGGTTCTGGGGCCAACGTCCTGACTTTC.

V gene TRBV5-1 combines with J gene TRBJ1-2, with no clear D. Germline V gene sequence: CDR1 SGHRS, CDR2 YFSETQ. The CDR3 consists of 14 residues. The ends were cut back, 4 bases at V and 7 bases at J, with 17 bases in the middle. CDR3 sequence reads: CASSTSGYLPGYTF. The CDR3 nucleotides read TGCGCCAGCAGCACTTCAGGATATCTTCCTGGCTACACCTTC.

The chain carries TRBV28 and TRBJ2-2; 8 positions agree with TRBD2. CDR3 length: 15 residues. V was clipped by 6 bases and J by 1 base; unmatched bases: 4. Germline lookup yields CDR1 MDHEN and CDR2 SYDVKM. In DNA, the CDR3 is TGTGCCAGCAGAGTAGCGGGATTGAACACCGGGGAGCTGTTTTTT. It yields the protein CASRVAGLNTGELFF.

This chain joins TRBV28 and TRBJ2-3; 12 nucleotides align to TRBD2. Losses at the gene ends were 7 bases for V and 3 bases for J; bases not matched to a gene: 8. Germline V CDR1 and CDR2: MDHEN, SYDVKM. This CDR3 is 16 amino acids long. CDR3 bases: TGTGCCAGCAAGGGTAGAGGACTAGCGGGAACAGATACGCAGTATTTT. It encodes CASKGRGLAGTDTQYF.

This chain uses TRBV28 with TRBJ2-2; D gene ambiguous. Germline V gene data show CDR1 as MDHEN and CDR2 as SYDVKM. Trimming cost V 5 bases and J 3 bases, with 19 bases left between them. This CDR3 is 17 amino acids long. CDR3 nucleotides: TGTGCCAGCAGTGTTGAGACGGAGAAGATCGACACCGGGGAGCTGTTTTTT. The encoded protein is CASSVETEKIDTGELFF.

The chain employs TRBV11-2 and TRBJ2-7, with 8 bases fitting TRBD1. After removal of 0 bases from V and 1 base from J, the junction contained 14 bases not matched to a gene. CDR1 and CDR2 (germline): SGHAT, FQNNGV. The CDR3 consists of 19 residues. CDR3 sequence: CASSLEWGPGQGESYEQYF. The CDR3 DNA reads TGTGCCAGCAGCTTAGAGTGGGGCCCAGGACAGGGAGAGTCCTACGAGCAGTACTTC.

This sequence joins TRBV18 and TRBJ2-5; D perhaps matches TRBD1 (5 bases). CDR3 size: 14 residues. Germline V CDR1 and CDR2: KGHSH, LQKENI. Trimming pared 3 bases from V and 7 bases from J, leaving 15 bases between. CDR3: CASSPLGREGTQYF. The CDR3 DNA reads as TGTGCCAGCTCACCTCTCGGCAGGGAAGGGACCCAGTACTTC.

CDR3 sequence (DNA): TGTGCCAGCAGCTTAGTCGTGGATCCTTTGAACAAAGAGACCCAGTACTTC. Its translation: CASSLVVDPLNKETQYF. This chain connects TRBV11-2 to TRBJ2-5; D is undetermined. The CDR3 contains 17 residues. CDR1 and CDR2 from the germline V gene are SGHAT and FQNNGV. Trimming cost V 1 base and J 3 bases, with 18 bases left between them.

This rearrangement joins TRBV9 to TRBJ2-3, with 9 bases matching TRBD2. Germline assignment: CDR1 SGDLS and CDR2 YYNGEE. The V and J ends lost 0 bases and 5 bases, in that order; junction bases with no gene match: 13. This CDR3 is 18 amino acids long. The chain's CDR3 is CASSVAARLAVTGDTQYF. The CDR3 DNA sequence: TGTGCCAGCAGCGTAGCTGCCCGACTAGCGGTTACTGGAGATACGCAGTATTTT.

This clone has just a few counts. The same CDR3 can be traced to other DNA sequences in this sample. The chain uses TRBV5-1 and TRBJ1-2; 9 bases fit TRBD1. The CDR3 has 14 residues. V gave up 0 bases and J gave up 3 bases; unmatched junction bases: 0. Germline-derived CDR1 and CDR2 are SGHRS and YFSETQ. As DNA, the CDR3 is TGCGCCAGCAGCTTGGGACAGGGGGACTATGGCTACACCTTC. Its protein is CASSLGQGDYGYTF. The entire variable domain, with the rest obtained from reference TRBV5-1 and TRBJ1-2, is as follows: KAGVTQTPRYLIKTRGQQVTLSCSPISGHRSVSWYQQTPGQGLQFLFEYFSETQRNKGNFPGRFSGRQFSNSRSEMNVSTLELGDSALYLCASSLGQGDYGYTFGSGTRLTVV.